These 2 T cell receptor beta chains originate from one sample sequenced in a study of T-cell memory formation after mild COVID-19. TCRdb re-analysed the 5' RACE reads in MiXCR, keeping a single row per CDR3 protein. The table includes about 430,000 distinct CDR3 sequences, more than 15% detected once. The sequenced material came from PBMCs or a T cell subset sorted from them (not recorded which). The receptors come from a young man who had mild COVID-19 (a few samples of this study predate the infection). Cell type and time point are not known.

The chain carries TRBV6-5 and TRBJ1-5; D is uncertain. This CDR3 spans 13 amino acids. Germline CDR1 reads MNHEY; CDR2 reads SVGAGI. Between the trimmed V and J ends, which lost 6 bases and 5 bases, there was a span of 11 bases. The chain's CDR3 is CASRQGADQPQHF. As DNA, the CDR3 is TGTGCCAGCAGACAAGGCGCTGATCAGCCCCAGCATTTT.

This clonotype was picked up a small number of times. The chain links TRBV12-3 or TRBV12-4 to TRBJ2-5; 13 positions agree with TRBD2. Losses at the gene ends were 4 bases for V and 1 base for J; bases not matched to a gene: 6. The CDR3 extends over 17 amino acids. CDR3 bases: TGTGCCAGCAGTTCCTCGGGACTAGCGGGGATCCAAGAGACCCAGTACTTC. Its translation is CASSSSGLAGIQETQYF.